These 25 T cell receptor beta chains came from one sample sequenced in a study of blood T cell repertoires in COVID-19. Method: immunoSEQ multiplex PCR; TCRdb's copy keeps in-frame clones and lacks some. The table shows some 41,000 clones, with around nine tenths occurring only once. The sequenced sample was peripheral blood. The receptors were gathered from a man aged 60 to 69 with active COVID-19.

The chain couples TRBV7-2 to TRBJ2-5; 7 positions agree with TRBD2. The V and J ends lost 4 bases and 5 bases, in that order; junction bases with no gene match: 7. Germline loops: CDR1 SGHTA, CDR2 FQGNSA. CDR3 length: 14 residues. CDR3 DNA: TGTGCCAGCAGCTCAAGGACTAGGTGGGAGACCCAGTACTTC. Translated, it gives CASSSRTRWETQYF.

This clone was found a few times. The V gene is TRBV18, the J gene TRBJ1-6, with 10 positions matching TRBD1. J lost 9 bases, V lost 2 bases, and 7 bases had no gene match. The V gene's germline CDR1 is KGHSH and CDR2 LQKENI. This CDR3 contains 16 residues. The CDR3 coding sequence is TGTGCCAGCTCACCAGGGGACAGGGGATTCAGTTCACCCCTCCACTTT. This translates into CASSPGDRGFSSPLHF. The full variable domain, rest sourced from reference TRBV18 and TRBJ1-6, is NAGVMQNPRHLVRRRGQEARLRCSPMKGHSHVYWYRQLPEEGLKFMVYLQKENIIDESGMPKERFSAEFPKEGPSILRIQQVVRGDSAAYFCASSPGDRGFSSPLHFGNGTRLTVT.

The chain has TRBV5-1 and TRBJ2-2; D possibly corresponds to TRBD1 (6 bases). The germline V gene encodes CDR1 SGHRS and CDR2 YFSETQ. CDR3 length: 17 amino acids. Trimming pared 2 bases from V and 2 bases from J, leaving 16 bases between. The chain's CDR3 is CASSFQTGTPNTGELFF. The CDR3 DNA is TGCGCCAGCAGCTTTCAAACCGGGACACCTAACACCGGGGAGCTGTTTTTT.

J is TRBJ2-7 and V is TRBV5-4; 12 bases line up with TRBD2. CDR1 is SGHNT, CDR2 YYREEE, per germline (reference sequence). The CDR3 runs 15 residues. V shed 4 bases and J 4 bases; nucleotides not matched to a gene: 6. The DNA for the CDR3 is TGTGCCAGCAGCCGAAGACTAGCGGGAGATTACGAGCAGTACTTC. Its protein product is CASSRRLAGDYEQYF.

Here the CDR3 DNA reads TGTGCCAGCGATTCCAGGGGCGGCTATGGCTACACCTTC. Translating gives CASDSRGGYGYTF. The rearrangement joins TRBV19 to TRBJ1-2; weak D call: TRBD1 (6 bases). Trimming left V 9 bases short and J 4 bases short, with 15 bases between. CDR3 length: 13 residues. Germline V lookup: CDR1 LNHDA, CDR2 SQIVND (reference sequence).

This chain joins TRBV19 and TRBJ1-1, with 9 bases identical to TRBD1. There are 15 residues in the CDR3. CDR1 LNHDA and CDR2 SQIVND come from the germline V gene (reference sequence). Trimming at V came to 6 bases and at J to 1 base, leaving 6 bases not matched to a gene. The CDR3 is CASRSPGQGNTEAFF. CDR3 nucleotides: TGTGCCAGTAGGTCCCCGGGACAGGGGAACACTGAAGCTTTCTTT.

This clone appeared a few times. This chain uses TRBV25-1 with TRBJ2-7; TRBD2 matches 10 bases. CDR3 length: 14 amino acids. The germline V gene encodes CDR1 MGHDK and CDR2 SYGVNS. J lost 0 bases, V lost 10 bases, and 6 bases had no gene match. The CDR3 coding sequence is TGTGCCACCTTTAGCGGGGGGAGCTCCTACGAGCAGTACTTC. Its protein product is CATFSGGSSYEQYF.

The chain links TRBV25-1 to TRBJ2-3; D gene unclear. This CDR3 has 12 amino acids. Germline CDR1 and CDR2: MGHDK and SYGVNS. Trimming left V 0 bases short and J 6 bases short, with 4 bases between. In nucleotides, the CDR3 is TGTGCCAGCAGTGAATACGGGGATACGCAGTATTTT. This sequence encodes CASSEYGDTQYF.

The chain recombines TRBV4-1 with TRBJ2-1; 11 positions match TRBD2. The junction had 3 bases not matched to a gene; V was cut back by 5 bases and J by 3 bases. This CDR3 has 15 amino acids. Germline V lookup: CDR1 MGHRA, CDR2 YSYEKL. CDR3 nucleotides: TGCGCCAGCAGCTCGGGACTAGCGGACTACAATGAGCAGTTCTTC. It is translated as CASSSGLADYNEQFF.

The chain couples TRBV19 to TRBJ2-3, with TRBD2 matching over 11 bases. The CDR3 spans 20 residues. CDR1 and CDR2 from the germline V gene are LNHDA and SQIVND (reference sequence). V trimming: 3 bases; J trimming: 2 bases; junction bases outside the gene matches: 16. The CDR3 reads CASSIHLPGLADYTTDTQYF. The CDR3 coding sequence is TGTGCCAGTAGTATCCACCTGCCGGGACTAGCGGACTATACCACAGATACGCAGTATTTT. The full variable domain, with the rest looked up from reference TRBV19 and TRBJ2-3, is DGGITQSPKYLFRKEGQNVTLSCEQNLNHDAMYWYRQDPGQGLRLIYYSQIVNDFQKGDIAEGYSVSREKKESFPLTVTSAQKNPTAFYLCASSIHLPGLADYTTDTQYFGPGTRLTVL.

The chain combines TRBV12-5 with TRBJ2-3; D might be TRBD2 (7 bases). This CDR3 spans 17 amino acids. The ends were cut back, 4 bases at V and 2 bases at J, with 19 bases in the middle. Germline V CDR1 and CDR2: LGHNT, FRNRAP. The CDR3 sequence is CASGWGLQGSSTDTQYF. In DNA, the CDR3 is TGTGCTAGTGGTTGGGGACTACAGGGATCCTCCACAGATACGCAGTATTTT.

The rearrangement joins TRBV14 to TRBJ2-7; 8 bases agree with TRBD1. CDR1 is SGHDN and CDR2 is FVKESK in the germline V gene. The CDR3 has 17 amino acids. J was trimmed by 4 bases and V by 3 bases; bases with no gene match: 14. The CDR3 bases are TGTGCCAGCAGCCAGCACGCCGGGACAGGACTTTTATACGAGCAGTACTTC. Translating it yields CASSQHAGTGLLYEQYF. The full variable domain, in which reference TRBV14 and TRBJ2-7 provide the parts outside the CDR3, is EAGVTQFPSHSVIEKGQTVTLRCDPISGHDNLYWYRRVMGKEIKFLLHFVKESKQDESGMPNNRFLAERTGGTYSTLKVQPAELEDSGVYFCASSQHAGTGLLYEQYFGPGTRLTVT.

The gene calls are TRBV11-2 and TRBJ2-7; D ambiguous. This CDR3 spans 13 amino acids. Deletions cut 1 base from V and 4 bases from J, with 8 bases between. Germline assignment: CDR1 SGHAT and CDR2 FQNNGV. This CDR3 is CASSLGQVYEQYF. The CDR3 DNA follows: TGTGCCAGCAGCTTAGGCCAGGTTTACGAGCAGTACTTC.

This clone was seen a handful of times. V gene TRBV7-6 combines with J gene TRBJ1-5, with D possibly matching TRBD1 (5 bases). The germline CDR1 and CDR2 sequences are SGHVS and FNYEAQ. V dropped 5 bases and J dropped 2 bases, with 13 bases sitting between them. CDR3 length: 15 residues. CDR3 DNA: TGTGCCAGCAGCCCCGCGGGGCTGCGCAATCAGCCCCAGCATTTT. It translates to CASSPAGLRNQPQHF. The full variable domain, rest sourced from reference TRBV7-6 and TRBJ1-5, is GAGVSQSPRYKVTKRGQDVALRCDPISGHVSLYWYRQALGQGPEFLTYFNYEAQQDKSGLPNDRFSAERPEGSISTLTIQRTEQRDSAMYRCASSPAGLRNQPQHFGDGTRLSIL.

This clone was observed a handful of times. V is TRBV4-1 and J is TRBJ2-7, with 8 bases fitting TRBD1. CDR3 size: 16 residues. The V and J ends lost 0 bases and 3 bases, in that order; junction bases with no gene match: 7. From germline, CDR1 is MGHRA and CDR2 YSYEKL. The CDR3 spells CASSQDQAGGSYEQYF. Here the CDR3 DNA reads TGCGCCAGCAGCCAAGATCAGGCAGGGGGCAGCTACGAGCAGTACTTC.

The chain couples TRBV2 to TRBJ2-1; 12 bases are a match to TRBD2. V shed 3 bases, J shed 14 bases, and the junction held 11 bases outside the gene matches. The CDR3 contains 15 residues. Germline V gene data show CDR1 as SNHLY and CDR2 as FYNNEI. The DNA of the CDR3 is TGTGCCAGCAGTGACGTCATGGCTAGCGGGGGGGAAAAGTTCTTC. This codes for CASSDVMASGGEKFF.

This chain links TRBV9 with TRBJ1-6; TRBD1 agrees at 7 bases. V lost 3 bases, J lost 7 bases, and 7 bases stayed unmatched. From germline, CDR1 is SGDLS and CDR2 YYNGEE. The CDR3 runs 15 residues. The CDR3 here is CASSARQGENSPLHF. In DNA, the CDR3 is TGTGCCAGCAGCGCCAGACAGGGAGAAAATTCACCCCTCCACTTT.

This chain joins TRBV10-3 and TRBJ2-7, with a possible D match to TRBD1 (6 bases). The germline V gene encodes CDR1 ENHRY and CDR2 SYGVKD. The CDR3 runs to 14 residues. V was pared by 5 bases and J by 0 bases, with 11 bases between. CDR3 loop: CAISTQGNSYEQYF. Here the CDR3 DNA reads TGTGCCATCAGTACACAGGGTAACTCCTACGAGCAGTACTTC.

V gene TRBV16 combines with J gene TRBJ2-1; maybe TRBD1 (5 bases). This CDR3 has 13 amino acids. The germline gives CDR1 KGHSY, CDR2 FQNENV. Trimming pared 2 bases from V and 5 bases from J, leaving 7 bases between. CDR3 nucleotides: TGTGCCAGCAGCCAAAAGGGGAACAATGAGCAGTTCTTC. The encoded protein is CASSQKGNNEQFF.

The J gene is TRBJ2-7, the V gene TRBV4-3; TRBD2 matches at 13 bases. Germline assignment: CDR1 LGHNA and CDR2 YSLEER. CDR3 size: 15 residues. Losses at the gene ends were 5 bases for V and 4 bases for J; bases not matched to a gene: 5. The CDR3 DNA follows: TGCGCCAGCAGCTCAGGACTAGCGGGAGCATACGAGCAGTACTTC. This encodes CASSSGLAGAYEQYF.

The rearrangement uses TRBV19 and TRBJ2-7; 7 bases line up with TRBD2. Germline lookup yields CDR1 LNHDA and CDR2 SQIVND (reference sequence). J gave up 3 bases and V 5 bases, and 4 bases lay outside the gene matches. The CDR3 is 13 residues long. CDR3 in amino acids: CASSPRGVYEQYF. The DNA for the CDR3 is TGTGCCAGTAGTCCCCGGGGGGTCTACGAGCAGTACTTC.

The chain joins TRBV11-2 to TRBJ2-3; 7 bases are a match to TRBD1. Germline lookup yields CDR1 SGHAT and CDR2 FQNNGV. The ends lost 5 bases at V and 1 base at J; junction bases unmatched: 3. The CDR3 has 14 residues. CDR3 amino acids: CASSPGQGTDTQYF. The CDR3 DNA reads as TGTGCCAGCAGCCCCGGACAGGGCACAGATACGCAGTATTTT.

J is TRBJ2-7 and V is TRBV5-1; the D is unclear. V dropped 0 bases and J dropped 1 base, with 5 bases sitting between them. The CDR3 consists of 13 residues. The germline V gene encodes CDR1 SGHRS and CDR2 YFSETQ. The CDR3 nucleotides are TGCGCCAGCAGCTTGGACAAGTCCTACGAGCAGTACTTC. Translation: CASSLDKSYEQYF. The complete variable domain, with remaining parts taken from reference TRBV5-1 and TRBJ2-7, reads KAGVTQTPRYLIKTRGQQVTLSCSPISGHRSVSWYQQTPGQGLQFLFEYFSETQRNKGNFPGRFSGRQFSNSRSEMNVSTLELGDSALYLCASSLDKSYEQYFGPGTRLTVT.

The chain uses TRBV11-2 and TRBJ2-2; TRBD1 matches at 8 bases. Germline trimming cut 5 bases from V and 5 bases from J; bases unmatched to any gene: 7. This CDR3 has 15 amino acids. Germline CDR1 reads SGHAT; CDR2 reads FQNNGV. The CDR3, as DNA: TGTGCCAGCAGCCGGGGGACAGGACGGACCGGGGAGCTGTTTTTT. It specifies CASSRGTGRTGELFF.

CDR3 coding DNA: TGTGCCAGTAGTATGGTTAGCCCGGGGGATACGCAGTATTTT. Protein: CASSMVSPGDTQYF. The genes are TRBV19 and TRBJ2-3; a weak D match, TRBD2 (5 bases). V dropped 3 bases and J dropped 6 bases, with 13 bases sitting between them. This CDR3 spans 14 amino acids. Germline CDR1 reads LNHDA; CDR2 reads SQIVND (reference sequence).